Below, 24 T cell receptor beta chains from the same sample are listed, as sequenced in a study of PD-1 blockade in classical Hodgkin lymphoma. TCRdb keeps only in-frame clones here, not all; method: immunoSEQ multiplex PCR. Here the sample spans about 86,000 clones, 89% being singletons. Each patient's relapse followed autologous stem cell transplantation, and brentuximab vedotin exposure varied. The sequences come from peripheral blood mononuclear cells (PBMCs), collected before the second cycle of nivolumab. The receptors here all came from a human donor with classical Hodgkin lymphoma.

The V and J genes are TRBV7-9 and TRBJ2-7; no firm D call. Per the germline V gene, CDR1 is SEHNR and CDR2 is FQNEAQ (reference sequence). The CDR3 is made up of 13 amino acids. V was clipped by 1 base and J by 3 bases, with 7 bases between them. CDR3 nucleotide sequence: TGTGCCAGCAGCTTAGATGGCCTCTACGAGCAGTACTTC. Its protein is CASSLDGLYEQYF.

V gene TRBV4-1 combines with J gene TRBJ2-7, with 12 bases aligning to TRBD1. The germline CDR1 and CDR2 sequences are MGHRA and YSYEKL. J was trimmed by 4 bases and V by 3 bases; bases with no gene match: 4. This CDR3 is 15 amino acids long. The DNA for the CDR3 is TGCGCCAGCAGCCAGCTGGGACAGGGGGCTTACGAGCAGTACTTC. Translating gives CASSQLGQGAYEQYF.

The table lists this clone with a few counts. CDR3: CSVSGQASHEQFF. In nucleotides, the CDR3 is TGCAGCGTTTCGGGACAGGCCAGCCATGAGCAGTTCTTC. The chain uses TRBV29-1 and TRBJ2-1; 8 nucleotides line up with TRBD1. This CDR3 has 13 amino acids. With V trimmed by 5 bases and J by 8 bases, 8 bases remained unmatched. Germline lookup yields CDR1 SQVTM and CDR2 ANQGSEA.

J is TRBJ2-7 and V is TRBV19; 7 nucleotides agree with TRBD1. This CDR3 contains 17 residues. Germline lookup yields CDR1 LNHDA and CDR2 SQIVND (reference sequence). J was trimmed by 3 bases and V by 0 bases; bases with no gene match: 11. CDR3 loop: CASSIDLLRDSSYEQYF. CDR3 nucleotide sequence: TGTGCCAGTAGTATAGATCTCCTAAGGGACAGCAGCTACGAGCAGTACTTC.

The chain couples TRBV15 to TRBJ2-3; 11 bases align to TRBD2. The CDR3 totals 16 residues. Germline V CDR1 and CDR2: LNHNV, YYDKDF (reference sequence). Trimming at V came to 2 bases and at J to 2 bases, leaving 3 bases not matched to a gene. The CDR3 spells CATSRRTSGYTDTQYF. The CDR3, as DNA: TGTGCCACCAGCAGACGGACTAGCGGGTACACAGATACGCAGTATTTT.

The chain recombines TRBV27 with TRBJ2-4; D tentatively fits TRBD1 or TRBD2 (5 bases each). The V end lost 8 bases, the J end lost 1 base, and 12 bases lay between the germline ends. This CDR3 region has 14 residues. Germline assignment: CDR1 MNHEY and CDR2 SMNVEV (reference sequence). Here the CDR3 DNA reads TGTGCCAGCGGGGCGGGTGGTGCCAAAAACATTCAGTACTTC. Protein product: CASGAGGAKNIQYF.

In this sample, this clone turned up once. The genes are TRBV28 and TRBJ2-7; D tentatively fits TRBD1 or TRBD2 (5 bases each). V was pared by 1 base and J by 2 bases, with 15 bases between. From germline, CDR1 is MDHEN and CDR2 SYDVKM. The CDR3 is 16 amino acids. The CDR3 protein is CASSLSSGTATYEQYF. As DNA, the CDR3 is TGTGCCAGCAGTTTATCGTCCGGGACCGCAACCTACGAGCAGTACTTC.

This clone was picked up one time. The rearrangement links TRBV27 to TRBJ1-2, with 12 bases lining up with TRBD1. Germline V gives CDR1 MNHEY, CDR2 SMNVEV (reference sequence). J gave up 8 bases and V 4 bases, and 14 bases lay outside the gene matches. CDR3 length equals 17 residues. The CDR3 DNA is TGTGCCAGCAGTTCTCAGTTCCGGGACAGGGGGCAGGGGGGCTACACCTTC. It translates to CASSSQFRDRGQGGYTF.

The chain couples TRBV10-2 to TRBJ1-5; 8 nucleotides line up with TRBD1. CDR1 and CDR2 from the germline V gene are WSHSY and SAAADI. The length of the CDR3 is 16 residues. V lost 4 bases to trimming and J lost 0 bases; unmatched junction nucleotides: 5. CDR3 loop: CASSAGQVNSNQPQHF. The CDR3 DNA reads as TGCGCCAGCAGTGCGGGACAGGTCAATAGCAATCAGCCCCAGCATTTT.

The chain has TRBV18 and TRBJ2-2; D is perhaps TRBD1 or TRBD2 (5 bases each). The germline CDR1 and CDR2 sequences are KGHSH and LQKENI. Trimming took off 0 bases at V and 0 bases at J, with 17 bases between the two ends. The CDR3 sequence is 19 residues long. CDR3 sequence (DNA): TGTGCCAGCTCACCACCGCGAGGGGCGGAACCGTCGAACACCGGGGAGCTGTTTTTT. It specifies CASSPPRGAEPSNTGELFF.

A word on this clone: Other DNA sequences in the same sample also yield this CDR3. V is TRBV7-9 and J is TRBJ2-5; D is ambiguous. The CDR3 has 13 residues. V shed 4 bases and J shed 2 bases, with 8 bases lying between them. Germline-derived CDR1 and CDR2 are SEHNR and FQNEAQ (reference sequence). CDR3 nucleotides: TGTGCCAGCAGCTCGACATTTCAAGAGACCCAGTACTTC. Translation: CASSSTFQETQYF. The full variable domain, in which reference TRBV7-9 and TRBJ2-5 provide the parts outside the CDR3, is DTGVSQNPRHKITKRGQNVTFRCDPISEHNRLYWYRQTLGQGPEFLTYFQNEAQLEKSRLLSDRFSAERPKGSFSTLEIQRTEQGDSAMYLCASSSTFQETQYFGPGTRLLVL.

This clone has a handful of counts. V gene TRBV27 combines with J gene TRBJ1-5; D unclear. The CDR3 has 15 residues. Trimming took 4 bases from V and 3 from J, leaving 13 bases between them. Germline V gene lookup returns CDR1 MNHEY and CDR2 SMNVEV (reference sequence). The CDR3 nucleotides are TGTGCCAGCAGTTCCCTTGACGGCTACAATCAGCCCCAGCATTTT. Amino acids: CASSSLDGYNQPQHF.

The chain employs TRBV13 and TRBJ1-2; D unclear. The V end was cut by 5 bases, the J end by 8 bases, with 9 bases between. CDR1 is PRHDT and CDR2 is FYEKMQ in the germline V gene (reference sequence). CDR3 length equals 11 residues. The CDR3 DNA is TGTGCCAGCAGCCCAGTCGTCGGCTACACCTTC. This translates into CASSPVVGYTF.

The V and J genes are TRBV18 and TRBJ2-1, with 10 bases that match TRBD2. CDR3 size: 15 residues. Germline CDR1 KGHSH, CDR2 LQKENI. Trimming took 2 bases from V and 5 from J; bases not matched to a gene: 3. CDR3 protein: CASSPVGLADNEQFF. CDR3 DNA: TGTGCCAGCTCACCAGTAGGACTAGCGGACAATGAGCAGTTCTTC.

This clone was recorded once. The V and J genes are TRBV21-1 and TRBJ1-5; the table's D call, TRBD1, was not checked against the DNA. TRBV21-1 is a known pseudogene. The CDR3 has 16 amino acids. CDR3 DNA: TGTGCCAGCAGCAAAGTCCGGCAGGTTAGCAATCAGCCCCAGCATTTT. It specifies CASSKVRQVSNQPQHF.

The chain recombines TRBV1 with TRBJ2-5; TRBD2, as called in the table, went unchecked against the DNA. TRBV1 is given as a pseudogene. The CDR3 is made up of 18 amino acids. CDR3 nucleotides: TGCACCAGCAGCCAACCTGCGGGAGCGTACACCTCACAAGAGACCCAGTACTTC. The encoded protein is CTSSQPAGAYTSQETQYF.

This clone was seen more than once but under ten times. The chain recombines TRBV6-5 with TRBJ2-7, with TRBD1 as a possible D gene (6 bases). The V gene lost 5 bases and the J gene lost 0 bases, with 11 bases spanning the gap. The CDR3 length is 14 residues. CDR1 is MNHEY, CDR2 SVGAGI, per germline. In DNA form, the CDR3 reads TGTGCCAGCAGTCGGACAGCGAGCTCCTACGAGCAGTACTTC. Translation: CASSRTASSYEQYF.

J is TRBJ1-5 and V is TRBV28; D might be TRBD1 (5 bases). Germline-derived CDR1 and CDR2 are MDHEN and SYDVKM. The CDR3 sequence is 13 residues long. Trimming pared 2 bases from V and 6 bases from J, leaving 8 bases between. Here the CDR3 DNA reads TGTGCCAGCAGTTTAGGCAGGGTTCAGCCCCAGCATTTT. Translated: CASSLGRVQPQHF.

The chain is built from TRBV20-1 and TRBJ2-3; D ambiguous. Germline CDR1 reads DFQATT; CDR2 reads SNEGSKA (reference sequence). The CDR3 is 11 residues long. V gave up 7 bases and J gave up 3 bases, with 8 bases separating them. The CDR3 is CSGPLTDTQYF. The CDR3 DNA reads as TGCAGTGGCCCCCTTACAGATACGCAGTATTTT.

The V call is TRBV7-9, the J call TRBJ1-6; D is unclear. The length of the CDR3 is 14 residues. V was clipped by 4 bases and J by 8 bases, with 12 bases between them. Germline CDR1 and CDR2: SEHNR and FQNEAQ (reference sequence). Written as DNA, the CDR3 is TGTGCCAGCAGCTCCACTCTAATGCATTCACCCCTCCACTTT. This gives the protein CASSSTLMHSPLHF.

This clone was picked up one time. The V and J genes are TRBV27 and TRBJ2-1; 9 nucleotides agree with TRBD2. The length of the CDR3 is 14 residues. V gave up 5 bases and J gave up 4 bases; unmatched junction bases: 3. Germline V gene sequence: CDR1 MNHEY, CDR2 SMNVEV (reference sequence). Here the CDR3 reads CASSTAGGYNEQFF. The DNA of the CDR3 is TGTGCCAGCAGTACGGCGGGAGGGTACAATGAGCAGTTCTTC.

This clone was counted a few times. The V and J genes are TRBV15 and TRBJ2-5; D uncertain. CDR3 size: 13 residues. In germline, CDR1 is LNHNV, CDR2 YYDKDF (reference sequence). V was shortened by 0 bases and J by 5 bases, with 7 bases between the two germline ends. Written as DNA, the CDR3 is TGTGCCACCAGCAGAGATCAGGTGGAGACCCAGTACTTC. Protein: CATSRDQVETQYF.

This clone has only one observation. The chain carries TRBV27 and TRBJ2-1; TRBD2 is a possible D gene (7 bases). Trimming pared 6 bases from V and 7 bases from J, leaving 16 bases between. The V gene's germline CDR1 is MNHEY and CDR2 SMNVEV (reference sequence). This CDR3 contains 14 residues. CDR3 coding DNA: TGTGCCAGCAGAGGGGGAGGGCCGCGGAATGAGCAGTTCTTC. Translated, it gives CASRGGGPRNEQFF.

The gene calls are TRBV19 and TRBJ1-5; a weak D match, TRBD1 (5 bases). Between the trimmed V and J ends, which lost 4 bases and 1 base, there was a span of 11 bases. CDR3 length: 15 residues. CDR1 is LNHDA and CDR2 is SQIVND in the germline V gene (reference sequence). The CDR3 DNA reads as TGTGCCAGTAGTAGCCAGCGGGGGAGCAATCAGCCCCAGCATTTT. This encodes CASSSQRGSNQPQHF.